This TCR beta chain came from a study of cytomegalovirus exposure and HLA in healthy donors. Overall study results and limits: Cytomegalovirus status was reportedly diagnosed by the classifier with high sensitivity and specificity.

PCR amplification relied on 60 Vbeta primers (plus 13 Jbeta primers). Profiled with immunoSEQ multiplex PCR; TCRdb holds only in-frame clones, not every one. The data show roughly 160,000 clones, with 80% to 85% seen just once and 1.2% held by the top ten. To note about this clone: Its antigen is unidentified.

Trimming took 5 bases from V and 3 from J; bases not matched to a gene: 1. This CDR3 has 13 amino acids. CDR1 SGHTA and CDR2 FQGNSA come from the germline V gene. This clonotype originated in a boy aged 2-15 years in good health and CMV-seronegative. Material: PBMCs. The rearrangement links TRBV7-2 to TRBJ2-5; 9 bases are a match to TRBD1. CDR3 DNA sequence: TGTGCCAGCAGCCGGGACAGGGAAGAGACCCAGTACTTC. This sequence encodes CASSRDREETQYF.